One sample yielded the 4 T cell receptor beta chains listed below, sequenced in a study of blood T cell repertoires in COVID-19. Sequenced by immunoSEQ multiplex PCR; TCRdb stores in-frame clones only, minus some. The data hold 120,000 or so clones, with around 85% observed a single time. The sample taken for sequencing was peripheral blood. The source is a man aged 50 or older with acute or convalescent COVID-19.

This clone was detected a few times. Other DNA sequences in this specimen translate into the identical CDR3. CDR3 loop: CATSTRGGRETQYF. The CDR3 DNA is TGTGCCACCAGCACGCGGGGGGGCCGAGAGACCCAGTACTTC. The chain joins TRBV15 to TRBJ2-5; 9 nucleotides align to TRBD2. Germline V CDR1 and CDR2: LNHNV, YYDKDF (reference sequence). J gave up 4 bases and V 4 bases, and 4 bases lay outside the gene matches. CDR3 length: 14 residues.

The rearrangement joins TRBV3-1 (or the pseudogene TRBV3-2) to TRBJ1-6; D is ambiguous. Trimming stripped 0 bases from V and 7 bases from J, with 7 bases between. This CDR3 contains 14 residues. Germline V gene sequence: CDR1 LGHDT, CDR2 YNNKEL (reference sequence). CDR3 amino acids: CASSQEPRNSPLHF. The CDR3 DNA is TGTGCCAGCAGCCAAGAGCCGCGGAATTCACCCCTCCACTTT.

The J gene is TRBJ2-3, the V gene TRBV9; 8 bases align to TRBD2. V lost 4 bases and J lost 0; bases outside the gene matches: 4. Germline assignment: CDR1 SGDLS and CDR2 YYNGEE. The CDR3 has 15 residues. The chain's CDR3 is CASSISGVSTDTQYF. The DNA for the CDR3 is TGTGCCAGCAGCATTAGCGGGGTGAGCACAGATACGCAGTATTTT.

This chain connects TRBV30 to TRBJ1-1; D possibly corresponds to TRBD1 (5 bases). The V end lost 2 bases, the J end lost 4 bases, and 11 bases lay between the germline ends. The CDR3 runs to 13 residues. CDR1 is GTSNPN, CDR2 SVGIG, per germline (reference sequence). CDR3 sequence reads: CAWSMEQATEAFF. The CDR3 region has the DNA TGTGCCTGGAGTATGGAACAGGCCACTGAAGCTTTCTTT. The entire variable domain, with the rest obtained from reference TRBV30 and TRBJ1-1, is as follows: SQTIHQWPATLVQPVGSPLSLECTVEGTSNPNLYWYRQAAGRGLQLLFYSVGIGQISSEVPQNLSASRPQDRQFILSSKKLLLSDSGFYLCAWSMEQATEAFFGQGTRLTVV.